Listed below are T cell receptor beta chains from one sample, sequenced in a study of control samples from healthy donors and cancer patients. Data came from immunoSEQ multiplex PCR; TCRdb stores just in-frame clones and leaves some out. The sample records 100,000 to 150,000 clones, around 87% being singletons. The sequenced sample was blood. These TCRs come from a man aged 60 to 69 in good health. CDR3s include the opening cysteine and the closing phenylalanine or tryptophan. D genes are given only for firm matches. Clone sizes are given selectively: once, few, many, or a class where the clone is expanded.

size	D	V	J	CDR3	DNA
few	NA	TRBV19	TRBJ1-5	CASSPDLTVGQPQHF	TGTGCCAGTAGCCCCGACTTGACAGTCGGGCAGCCCCAGCATTTT
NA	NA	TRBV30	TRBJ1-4	CAWSVGEKLFF	TGTGCCTGGAGTGTAGGGGAAAAACTGTTTTTT
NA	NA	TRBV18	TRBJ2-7	CASSVGDELYEQYF	TGTGCCAGCTCCGTAGGGGACGAACTCTACGAGCAGTACTTC
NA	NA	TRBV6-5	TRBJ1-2	CASTAGGQPYGYTF	TGTGCCAGCACCGCAGGTGGGCAGCCTTATGGCTACACCTTC
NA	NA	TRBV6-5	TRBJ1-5	CASSPGTQNQPQHF	TGTGCCAGCAGTCCCGGGACTCAAAATCAGCCCCAGCATTTT
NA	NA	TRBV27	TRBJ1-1	CASSLFGVRTEAFF	TGTGCCAGCAGTTTATTTGGGGTCCGGACTGAAGCTTTCTTT
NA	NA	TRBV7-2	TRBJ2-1	CASSLDTTNEQFF	TGTGCCAGCAGCTTAGATACTACGAATGAGCAGTTCTTC
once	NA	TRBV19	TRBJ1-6	CASSGQLSSPLHF	TGTGCCAGTAGCGGACAGTTGAGTTCACCCCTCCACTTT
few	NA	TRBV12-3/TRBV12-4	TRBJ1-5	CASSLDEFQPQHF	TGTGCCAGCAGTTTAGATGAGTTTCAGCCCCAGCATTTT
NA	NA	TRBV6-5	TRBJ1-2	CASTPGGGYGYTF	TGTGCCAGCACTCCGGGGGGGGGCTATGGCTACACCTTC
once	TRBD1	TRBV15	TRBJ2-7	CAAGTGVDEQYF	TGTGCCGCCGGGACAGGGGTAGACGAGCAGTACTTC
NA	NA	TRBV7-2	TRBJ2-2	CASSLQGGVAGELFF	TGTGCCAGCAGCTTACAAGGTGGGGTCGCCGGGGAGCTGTTTTTT
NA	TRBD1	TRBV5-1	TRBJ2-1	CASSYTGEVSYNEQFF	TGCGCCAGCAGTTATACAGGGGAAGTTTCCTACAATGAGCAGTTCTTC
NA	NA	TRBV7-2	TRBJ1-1	CASSFRQVTEAFF	TGTGCCAGCAGCTTCCGACAAGTCACTGAAGCTTTCTTT
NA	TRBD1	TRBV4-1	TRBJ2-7	CASSLLTGALTYEQYF	TGCGCCAGCAGCCTATTGACAGGGGCTCTTACCTACGAGCAGTACTTC
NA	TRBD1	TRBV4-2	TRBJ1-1	CASSQERIGDRGTEAFF	TGTGCCAGCAGCCAAGAACGGATTGGGGACAGGGGCACTGAAGCTTTCTTT
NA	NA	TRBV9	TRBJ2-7	CASSVAGAHEQYF	TGTGCCAGCAGCGTAGCGGGGGCACACGAGCAGTACTTC
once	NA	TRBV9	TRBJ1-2	CASSVGGGGDYGYTF	TGTGCCAGCAGCGTAGGGGGAGGAGGGGACTATGGCTACACCTTC
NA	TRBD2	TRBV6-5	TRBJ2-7	CASSYGGEGTYEQYF	TGTGCCAGCAGTTATGGGGGGGAAGGGACCTACGAGCAGTACTTC
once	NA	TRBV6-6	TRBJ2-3	CASSRGADTQYF	TGTGCCAGCAGCAGGGGAGCAGATACGCAGTATTTT
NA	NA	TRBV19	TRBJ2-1	CARSDSPQRNEQFF	TGTGCCAGGTCCGACAGCCCCCAACGGAATGAGCAGTTCTTC
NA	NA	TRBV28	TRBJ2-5	CASRTAGTQETQYF	TGTGCCAGCAGGACTGCAGGGACCCAAGAGACCCAGTACTTC
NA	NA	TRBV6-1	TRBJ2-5	CASSVGTSRGQETQYF	TGTGCCAGCAGTGTGGGAACTAGCCGCGGACAAGAGACCCAGTACTTC
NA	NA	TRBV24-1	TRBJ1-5	CATSDLRTAQPQHF	TGTGCCACCAGTGATTTAAGGACAGCTCAGCCCCAGCATTTT
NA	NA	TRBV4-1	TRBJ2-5	CASSDEARTTETQYF	TGCGCCAGCAGCGACGAGGCCAGGACCACGGAGACCCAGTACTTC
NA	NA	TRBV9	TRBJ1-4	CASSTPGANEKLFF	TGTGCCAGCAGCACCCCAGGGGCTAATGAAAAACTGTTTTTT
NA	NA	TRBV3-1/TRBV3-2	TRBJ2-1	CASSQGVFNEQFF	TGTGCCAGCAGCCAAGGGGTATTCAATGAGCAGTTCTTC
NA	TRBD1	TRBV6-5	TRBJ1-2	CASRTQGAGGYTF	TGTGCCAGCAGGACTCAGGGGGCAGGTGGCTACACCTTC
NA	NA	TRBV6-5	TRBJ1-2	CASRSSGSPYGYTF	TGTGCCAGCAGGAGTTCAGGGTCTCCCTATGGCTACACCTTC
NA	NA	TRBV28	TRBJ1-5	CASSSHLLYSNQPQHF	TGTGCCAGCAGCTCCCACTTACTGTATAGCAATCAGCCCCAGCATTTT
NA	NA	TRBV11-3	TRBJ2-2	CASSLVSGTGELFF	TGTGCCAGCAGCTTAGTTTCGGGGACCGGGGAGCTGTTTTTT
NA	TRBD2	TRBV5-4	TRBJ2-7	CASSLGGGSSYEQYF	TGTGCCAGCAGCCTCGGGGGAGGGTCCTCCTACGAGCAGTACTTC
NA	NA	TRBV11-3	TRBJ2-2	CASSRGAAGELFF	TGTGCCAGCAGCCGTGGGGCGGCCGGGGAGCTGTTTTTT
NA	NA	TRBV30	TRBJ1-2	CAWGDRRHGYTF	TGTGCCTGGGGGGACCGCCGCCATGGCTACACCTTC
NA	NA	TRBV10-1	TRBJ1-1	CASSESGGNTEAFF	TGCGCCAGCAGTGAGTCGGGGGGGAACACTGAAGCTTTCTTT
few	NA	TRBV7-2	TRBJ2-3	CASSLASSGPDTQYF	TGTGCCAGCAGCTTAGCGTCGAGCGGGCCAGATACGCAGTATTTT
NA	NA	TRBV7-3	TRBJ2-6	CASSFTGANVLTF	TGTGCCAGCAGCTTTACTGGGGCCAACGTCCTGACTTTC
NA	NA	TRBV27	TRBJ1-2	CASSPGGWASNYGYTF	TGTGCCAGCAGCCCTGGAGGTTGGGCGAGTAACTATGGCTACACCTTC
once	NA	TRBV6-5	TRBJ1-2	CASSGQSLNYGYTF	TGTGCCAGCTCAGGACAGTCTCTTAACTATGGCTACACCTTC
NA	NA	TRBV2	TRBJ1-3	CASEGAASGNTIYF	TGTGCCAGCGAGGGAGCAGCTTCGGGAAACACCATATATTTT
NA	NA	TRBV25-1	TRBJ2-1	CASSDRGGDEQFF	TGTGCCAGCAGTGACCGAGGTGGGGATGAGCAGTTCTTC
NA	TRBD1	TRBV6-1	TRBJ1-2	CASSEWTDRGLGYTF	TGTGCCAGCAGTGAATGGACGGACAGGGGGCTGGGCTACACCTTC